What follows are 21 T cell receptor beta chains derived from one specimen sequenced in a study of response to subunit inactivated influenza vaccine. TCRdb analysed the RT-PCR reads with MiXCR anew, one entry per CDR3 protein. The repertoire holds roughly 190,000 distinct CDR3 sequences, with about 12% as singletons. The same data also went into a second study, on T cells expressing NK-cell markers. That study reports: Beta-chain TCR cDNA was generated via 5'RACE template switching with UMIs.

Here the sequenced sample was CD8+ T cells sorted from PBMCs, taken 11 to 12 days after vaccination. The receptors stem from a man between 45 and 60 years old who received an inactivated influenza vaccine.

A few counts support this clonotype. CDR3 residues: CATTEGDNAYNEQFF. In DNA form, the CDR3 reads TGTGCCACCACCGAGGGAGACAACGCCTACAATGAGCAGTTCTTC. The V and J genes are TRBV24-1 and TRBJ2-1; possibly TRBD2 for D (5 bases). There are 15 residues in the CDR3. The V and J ends lost 8 bases and 2 bases respectively, with 15 bases between them. Germline lookup yields CDR1 KGHDR and CDR2 SFDVKD.

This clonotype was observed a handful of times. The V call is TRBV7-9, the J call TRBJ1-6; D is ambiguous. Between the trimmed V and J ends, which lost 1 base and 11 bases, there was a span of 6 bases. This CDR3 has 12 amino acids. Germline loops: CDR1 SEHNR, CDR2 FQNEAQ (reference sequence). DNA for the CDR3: TGTGCCAGCAGCTTAGGGCCCGCACCCCTCCACTTT. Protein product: CASSLGPAPLHF.

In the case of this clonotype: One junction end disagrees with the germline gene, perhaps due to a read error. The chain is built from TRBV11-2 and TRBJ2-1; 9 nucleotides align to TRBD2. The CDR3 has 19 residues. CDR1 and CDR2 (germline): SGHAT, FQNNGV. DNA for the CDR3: TGTGCCTGCAGTTATTGGGCGGGAGGGAGTCTCCCCGCTAACAATGAGCAGTTCTTC. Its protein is CACSYWAGGSLPANNEQFF.

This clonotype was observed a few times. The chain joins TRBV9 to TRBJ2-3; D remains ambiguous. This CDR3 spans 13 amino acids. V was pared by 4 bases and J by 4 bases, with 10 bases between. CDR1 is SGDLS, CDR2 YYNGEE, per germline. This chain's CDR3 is CASSSPWADTQYF. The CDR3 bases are TGTGCCAGCAGCTCCCCTTGGGCAGATACGCAGTATTTT.

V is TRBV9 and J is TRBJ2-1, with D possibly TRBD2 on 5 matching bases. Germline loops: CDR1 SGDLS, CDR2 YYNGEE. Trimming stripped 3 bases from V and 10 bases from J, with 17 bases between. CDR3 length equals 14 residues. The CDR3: CASSASVGVQEQFF. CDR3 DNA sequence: TGTGCCAGCAGCGCGTCCGTCGGGGTACAGGAGCAGTTCTTC.

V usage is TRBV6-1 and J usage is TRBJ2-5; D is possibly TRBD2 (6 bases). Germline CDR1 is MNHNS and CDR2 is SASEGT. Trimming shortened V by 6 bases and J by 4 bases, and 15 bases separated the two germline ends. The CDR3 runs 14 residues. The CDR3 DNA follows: TGTGCCAGCAGCACTGGAGGGCCGGGAGAGACCCAGTACTTC. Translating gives CASSTGGPGETQYF.

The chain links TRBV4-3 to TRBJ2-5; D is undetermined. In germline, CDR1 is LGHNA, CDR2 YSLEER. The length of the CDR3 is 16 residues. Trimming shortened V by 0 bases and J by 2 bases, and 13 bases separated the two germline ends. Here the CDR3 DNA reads TGCGCCAGCAGCCAAGATCTCCCGGGTGGTCAAGAGACCCAGTACTTC. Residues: CASSQDLPGGQETQYF.

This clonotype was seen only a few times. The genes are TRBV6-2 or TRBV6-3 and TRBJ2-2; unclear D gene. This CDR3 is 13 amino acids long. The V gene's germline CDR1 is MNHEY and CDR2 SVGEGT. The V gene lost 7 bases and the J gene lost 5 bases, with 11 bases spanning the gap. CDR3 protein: CASNKVTTGELFF. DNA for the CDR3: TGTGCCAGCAATAAGGTTACGACCGGGGAGCTGTTTTTT.

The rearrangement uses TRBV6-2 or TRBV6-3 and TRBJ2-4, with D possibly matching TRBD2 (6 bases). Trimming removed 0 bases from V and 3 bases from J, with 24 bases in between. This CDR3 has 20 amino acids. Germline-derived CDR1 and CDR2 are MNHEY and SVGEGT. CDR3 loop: CASSYSVVSPFVGGKNIQYF. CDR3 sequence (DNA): TGTGCCAGCAGTTACTCCGTCGTGTCCCCATTTGTCGGGGGCAAAAACATTCAGTACTTC.

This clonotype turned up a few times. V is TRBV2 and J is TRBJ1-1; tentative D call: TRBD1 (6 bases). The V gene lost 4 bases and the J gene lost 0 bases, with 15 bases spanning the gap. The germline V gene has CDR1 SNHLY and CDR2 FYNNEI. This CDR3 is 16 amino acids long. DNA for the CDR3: TGTGCCAGCAGTGGCAACCCATGGACAGTGAACACTGAAGCTTTCTTT. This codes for CASSGNPWTVNTEAFF.

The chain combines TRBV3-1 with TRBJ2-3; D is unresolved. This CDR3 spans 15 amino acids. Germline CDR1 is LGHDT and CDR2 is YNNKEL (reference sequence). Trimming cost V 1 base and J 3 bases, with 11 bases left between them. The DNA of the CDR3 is TGTGCCAGCAGCCAAGTCACATTTAGTACAGATACGCAGTATTTT. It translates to CASSQVTFSTDTQYF.

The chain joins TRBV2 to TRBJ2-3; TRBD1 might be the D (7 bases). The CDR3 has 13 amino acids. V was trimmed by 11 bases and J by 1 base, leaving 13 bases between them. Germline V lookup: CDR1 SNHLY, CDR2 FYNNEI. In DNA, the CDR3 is TGTGCCTGCGACAGGGAGGGCACAGATACGCAGTATTTT. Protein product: CACDREGTDTQYF.

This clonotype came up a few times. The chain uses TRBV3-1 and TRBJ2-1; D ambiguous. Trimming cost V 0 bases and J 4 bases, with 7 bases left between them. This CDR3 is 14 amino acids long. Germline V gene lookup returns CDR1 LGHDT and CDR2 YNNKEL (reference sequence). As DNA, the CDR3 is TGTGCCAGCAGCCAAGACTCGAGGTACAATGAGCAGTTCTTC. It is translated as CASSQDSRYNEQFF.

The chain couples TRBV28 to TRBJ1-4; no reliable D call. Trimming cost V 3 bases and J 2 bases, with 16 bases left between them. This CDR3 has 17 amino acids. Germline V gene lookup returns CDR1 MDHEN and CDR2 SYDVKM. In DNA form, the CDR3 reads TGTGCCAGCAGTTTTCGACGCACCTCGGGCACTAATGAAAAACTGTTTTTT. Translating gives CASSFRRTSGTNEKLFF.

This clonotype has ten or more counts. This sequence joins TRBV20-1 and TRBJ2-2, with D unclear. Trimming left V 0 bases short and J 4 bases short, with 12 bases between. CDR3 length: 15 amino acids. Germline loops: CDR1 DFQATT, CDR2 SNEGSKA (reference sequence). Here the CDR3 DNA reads TGCAGTGCTAGAGATCACAAGGGTTTCACCGGGGAGCTGTTTTTT. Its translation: CSARDHKGFTGELFF.

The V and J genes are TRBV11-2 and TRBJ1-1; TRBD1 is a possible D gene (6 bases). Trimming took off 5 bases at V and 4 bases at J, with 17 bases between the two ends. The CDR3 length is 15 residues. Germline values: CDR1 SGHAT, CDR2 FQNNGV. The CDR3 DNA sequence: TGTGCCAGCAGCATCCCCTCGAGAGGGGGCACTGAAGCTTTCTTT. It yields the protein CASSIPSRGGTEAFF. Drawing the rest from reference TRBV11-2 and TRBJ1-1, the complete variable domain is EAGVAQSPRYKIIEKRQSVAFWCNPISGHATLYWYQQILGQGPKLLIQFQNNGVVDDSQLPKDRFSAERLKGVDSTLKIQPAKLEDSAVYLCASSIPSRGGTEAFFGQGTRLTVV.

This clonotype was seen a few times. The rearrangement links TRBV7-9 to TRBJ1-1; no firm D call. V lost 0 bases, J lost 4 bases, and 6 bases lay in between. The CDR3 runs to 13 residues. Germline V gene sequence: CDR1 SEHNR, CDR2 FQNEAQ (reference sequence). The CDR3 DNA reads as TGTGCCAGCAGCTTAGCTGGGCCCACTGAAGCTTTCTTT. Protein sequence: CASSLAGPTEAFF.

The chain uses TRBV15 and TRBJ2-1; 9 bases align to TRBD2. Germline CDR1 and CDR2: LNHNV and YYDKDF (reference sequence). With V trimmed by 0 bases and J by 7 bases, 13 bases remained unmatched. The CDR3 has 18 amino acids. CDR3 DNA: TGTGCCACCAGCAGAGATGTTTCACTAGCGGGCGTTGGGAATGAGCAGTTCTTC. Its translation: CATSRDVSLAGVGNEQFF.

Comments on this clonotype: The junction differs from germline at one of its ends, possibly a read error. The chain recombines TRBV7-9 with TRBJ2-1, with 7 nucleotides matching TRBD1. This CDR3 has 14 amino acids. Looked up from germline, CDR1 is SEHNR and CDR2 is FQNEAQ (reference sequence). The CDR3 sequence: CASSYTGVYNEQCF. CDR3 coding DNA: TGTGCCAGCAGCTATACAGGGGTGTACAATGAGCAGTGCTTC.

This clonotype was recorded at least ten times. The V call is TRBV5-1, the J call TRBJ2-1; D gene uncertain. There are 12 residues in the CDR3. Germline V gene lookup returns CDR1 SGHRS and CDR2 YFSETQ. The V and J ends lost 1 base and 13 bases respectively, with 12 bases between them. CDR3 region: CASSLSAMEQFF. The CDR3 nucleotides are TGCGCCAGCAGCTTGTCGGCCATGGAACAGTTCTTC.

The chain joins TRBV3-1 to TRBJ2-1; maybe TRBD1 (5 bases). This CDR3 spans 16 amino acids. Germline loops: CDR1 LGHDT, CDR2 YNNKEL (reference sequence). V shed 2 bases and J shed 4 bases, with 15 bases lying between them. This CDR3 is CASSQLGAPLYNEQFF. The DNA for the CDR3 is TGTGCCAGCAGCCAACTAGGGGCCCCCCTTTACAATGAGCAGTTCTTC.